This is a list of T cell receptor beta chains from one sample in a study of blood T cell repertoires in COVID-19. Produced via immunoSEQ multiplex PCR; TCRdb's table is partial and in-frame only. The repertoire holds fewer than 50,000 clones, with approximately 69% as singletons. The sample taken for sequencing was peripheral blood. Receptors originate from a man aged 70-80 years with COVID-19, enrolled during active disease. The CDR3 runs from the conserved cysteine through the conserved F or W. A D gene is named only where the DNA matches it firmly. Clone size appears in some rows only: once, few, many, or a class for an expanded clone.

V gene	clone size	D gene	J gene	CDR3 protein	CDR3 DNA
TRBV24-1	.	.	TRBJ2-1	CATEGSTYNEQFF	TGTGCCACCGAGGGCAGTACATACAATGAGCAGTTCTTC
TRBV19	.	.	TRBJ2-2	CASRTVTGELFF	TGTGCCAGTCGAACGGTTACCGGGGAGCTGTTTTTT
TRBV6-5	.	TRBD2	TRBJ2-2	CASRSGLANTGELFF	TGTGCCAGCAGATCGGGACTAGCGAACACCGGGGAGCTGTTTTTT
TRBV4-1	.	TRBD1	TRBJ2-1	CASSLGQGRNEQFF	TGCGCCAGCAGCCTAGGACAGGGGAGGAATGAGCAGTTCTTC
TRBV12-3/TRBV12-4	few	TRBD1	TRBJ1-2	CASRRQGVDGYTF	TGTGCCAGCAGGCGACAGGGGGTAGATGGCTACACCTTC
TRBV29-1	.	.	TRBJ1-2	CSVESRNDGYTF	TGCAGCGTTGAATCTAGAAACGATGGCTACACCTTC
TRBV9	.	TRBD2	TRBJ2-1	CASSALLAGSNEQFF	TGTGCCAGCAGCGCCCTCCTAGCGGGGAGCAATGAGCAGTTCTTC
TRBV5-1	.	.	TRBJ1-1	CASSLAWEITEAFF	TGCGCCAGCAGCTTGGCCTGGGAGATCACTGAAGCTTTCTTT
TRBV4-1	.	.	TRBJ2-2	CASSQDTGFGLTGELFF	TGCGCCAGCAGCCAAGATACGGGGTTTGGCCTAACCGGGGAGCTGTTTTTT
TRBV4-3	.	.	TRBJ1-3	CASSQPQGNYGNTIYF	TGCGCCAGCAGCCAACCACAGGGAAACTATGGAAACACCATATATTTT
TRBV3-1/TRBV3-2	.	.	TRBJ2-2	CASSPNFGQTVTGELFF	TGTGCCAGCAGCCCTAACTTCGGACAGACTGTCACCGGGGAGCTGTTTTTT
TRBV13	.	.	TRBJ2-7	CASSLKAGFSYEQYF	TGTGCCAGCAGCTTAAAAGCAGGGTTCTCCTACGAGCAGTACTTC
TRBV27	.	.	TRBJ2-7	CASREGWGRQYF	TGTGCCAGCAGAGAGGGCTGGGGAAGGCAGTACTTC
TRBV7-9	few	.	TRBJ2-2	CAVTQIQGSGELFF	TGTGCCGTAACCCAAATCCAGGGGTCCGGGGAGCTGTTTTTT
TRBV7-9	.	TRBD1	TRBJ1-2	CASSRIRQGGYGYTF	TGTGCCAGCAGCCGTATACGACAGGGAGGCTATGGCTACACCTTC
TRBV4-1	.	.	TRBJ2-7	CASSQVPRQETYEQYF	TGCGCCAGCAGCCAAGTCCCGAGACAGGAGACTTACGAGCAGTACTTC
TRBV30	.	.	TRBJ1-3	CAWSVTISGNTIYF	TGTGCCTGGAGTGTCACTATCTCTGGAAACACCATATATTTT
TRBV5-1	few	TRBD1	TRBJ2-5	CASSFISDRGETQYF	TGCGCCAGCAGCTTTATTTCGGACAGGGGAGAGACCCAGTACTTC
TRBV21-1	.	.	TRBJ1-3	CASSKASDRISGNTIYF	TGTGCCAGCAGCAAAGCGAGTGACAGAATCTCTGGAAACACCATATATTTT
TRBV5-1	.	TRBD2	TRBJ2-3	CASSISRGGADTQYF	TGCGCCAGCAGCATTTCTCGCGGGGGGGCAGATACGCAGTATTTT
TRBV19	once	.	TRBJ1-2	CASSHRVHLKSYTF	TGTGCCAGTAGTCACAGGGTCCACCTGAAAAGCTACACCTTC
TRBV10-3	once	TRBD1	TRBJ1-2	CAISDRGLGYTF	TGTGCCATCAGTGACAGGGGGCTCGGCTACACCTTC
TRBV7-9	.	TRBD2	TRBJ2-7	CASSPRGGTYEQYF	TGTGCCAGCAGCCCCCGGGGGGGTACCTACGAGCAGTACTTC
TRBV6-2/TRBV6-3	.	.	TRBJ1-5	CASSYSTVTSPQHF	TGTGCCAGCAGTTACTCGACAGTCACCTCGCCCCAGCATTTT
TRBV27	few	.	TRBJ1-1	CASSKGSDPEAFF	TGTGCCAGCAGCAAGGGGTCGGATCCTGAAGCTTTCTTT
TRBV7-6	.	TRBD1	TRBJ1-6	CASSLDRGNSPLHF	TGTGCCAGCAGCTTAGACAGGGGGAATTCACCCCTCCACTTT
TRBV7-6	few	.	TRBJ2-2	CASSLGGSGELFF	TGTGCCAGCAGCTTAGGAGGGTCCGGGGAGCTGTTTTTT
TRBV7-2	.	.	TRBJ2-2	CASSLIQEYLSNTGELFF	TGTGCCAGCAGCTTAATACAGGAATACTTATCGAACACCGGGGAGCTGTTTTTT
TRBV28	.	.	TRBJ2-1	CASNRAVPPGQFF	TGTGCCAGCAATCGAGCGGTTCCCCCTGGGCAGTTCTTC
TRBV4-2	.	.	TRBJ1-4	CASSQELNEKLFF	TGTGCCAGCAGCCAAGAACTAAATGAAAAACTGTTTTTT
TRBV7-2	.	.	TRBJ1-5	CASSLVGGYSNQPQHF	TGTGCCAGCAGCTTAGTGGGGGGATATAGCAATCAGCCCCAGCATTTT
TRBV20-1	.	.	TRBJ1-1	CSAQNTEAFF	TGCAGTGCCCAGAACACTGAAGCTTTCTTT
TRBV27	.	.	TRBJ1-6	CASTSQTLNSPLHF	TGTGCCAGCACTAGTCAAACTCTTAATTCACCCCTCCACTTT
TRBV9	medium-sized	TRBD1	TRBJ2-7	CASSIGQGAYEQYF	TGTGCCAGCAGCATAGGACAGGGGGCATACGAGCAGTACTTC
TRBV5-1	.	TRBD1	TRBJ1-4	CASRDQGANEKLFF	TGCGCCAGTAGAGACCAGGGGGCGAATGAAAAACTGTTTTTT
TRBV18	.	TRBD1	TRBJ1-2	CASSPGTGNGYTF	TGTGCCAGCTCACCCGGGACAGGGAATGGCTACACCTTC
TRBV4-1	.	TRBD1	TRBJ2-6	CASSQPMGQKFPGANVLTF	TGCGCCAGCAGCCAACCCATGGGACAGAAGTTCCCTGGGGCCAACGTCCTGACTTTC
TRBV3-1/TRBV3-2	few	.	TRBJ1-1	CASSQGTGLAFF	TGTGCCAGCAGCCAAGGAACAGGGTTAGCTTTCTTT
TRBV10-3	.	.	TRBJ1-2	CAISGQSFDGYTF	TGTGCCATCAGTGGACAGTCCTTCGATGGCTACACCTTC